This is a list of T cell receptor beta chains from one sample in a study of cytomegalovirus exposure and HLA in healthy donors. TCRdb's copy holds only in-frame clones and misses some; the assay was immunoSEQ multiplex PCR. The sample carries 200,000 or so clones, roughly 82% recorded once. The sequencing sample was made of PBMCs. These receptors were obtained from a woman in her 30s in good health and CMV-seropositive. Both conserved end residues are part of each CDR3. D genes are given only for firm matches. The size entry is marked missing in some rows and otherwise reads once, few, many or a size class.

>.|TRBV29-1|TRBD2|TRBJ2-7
CSVDTASGNYEQYF
TGCAGCGTTGATACCGCTAGCGGTAACTACGAGCAGTACTTC
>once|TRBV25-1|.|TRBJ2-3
CASRRGHREDTQYF
TGTGCCAGCAGGCGTGGGCATAGAGAAGATACGCAGTATTTT
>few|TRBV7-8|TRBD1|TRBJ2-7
CASSPPGTVSYEQYF
TGTGCCAGCAGCCCCCCCGGGACAGTCTCCTACGAGCAGTACTTC
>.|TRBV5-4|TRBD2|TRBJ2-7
CASSRTSGATYEQYF
TGTGCCAGCAGCCGGACTAGCGGGGCTACCTACGAGCAGTACTTC
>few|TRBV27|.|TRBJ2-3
CASKEGEGEFTDTQYF
TGTGCCAGCAAGGAGGGTGAAGGAGAGTTCACAGATACGCAGTATTTT
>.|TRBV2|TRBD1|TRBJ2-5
CASRGDRVKRETQYF
TGTGCCAGCAGAGGGGACAGGGTGAAGAGGGAGACCCAGTACTTC
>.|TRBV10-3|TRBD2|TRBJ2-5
CAISDGGSQETQYF
TGTGCCATCAGTGACGGGGGGTCCCAAGAGACCCAGTACTTC
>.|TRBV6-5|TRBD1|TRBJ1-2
CASSYNRDRGLYGYTF
TGTGCCAGCAGTTACAACCGGGACAGGGGGCTCTATGGCTACACCTTC
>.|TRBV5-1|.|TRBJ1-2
CASSFDSANYGYTF
TGCGCCAGCAGCTTCGACAGCGCTAACTATGGCTACACCTTC
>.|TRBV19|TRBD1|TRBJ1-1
CASSLQGVRTEAFF
TGTGCCAGTAGTCTCCAGGGGGTTAGAACTGAAGCTTTCTTT
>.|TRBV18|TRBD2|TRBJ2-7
CASSPAGAGNEQYF
TGTGCCAGCTCACCGGCGGGAGCAGGCAACGAGCAGTACTTC
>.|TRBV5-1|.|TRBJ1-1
CASSQQGGSNTEAFF
TGCGCCAGCAGCCAACAGGGTGGGTCGAACACTGAAGCTTTCTTT
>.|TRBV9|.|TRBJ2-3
CASSVREDTQYF
TGTGCCAGCAGCGTACGGGAGGATACGCAGTATTTT
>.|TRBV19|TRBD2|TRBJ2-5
CASSIGAGGSETQYF
TGTGCCAGTAGTATTGGAGCGGGAGGTAGCGAGACCCAGTACTTC
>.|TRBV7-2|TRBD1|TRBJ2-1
CASTPGQGAYNEQFF
TGTGCCAGCACCCCCGGGCAGGGGGCATACAATGAGCAGTTCTTC
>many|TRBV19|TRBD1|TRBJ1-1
CASSQTPGQGPTEAFF
TGTGCCAGTAGTCAGACACCGGGACAGGGCCCCACTGAAGCTTTCTTT
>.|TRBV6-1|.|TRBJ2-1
CASSEVMDSEQFF
TGTGCCAGCAGTGAAGTGATGGACAGCGAGCAGTTCTTC
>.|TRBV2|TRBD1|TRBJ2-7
CASTEGGQVNEQYF
TGTGCCAGCACTGAAGGAGGACAGGTCAACGAGCAGTACTTC
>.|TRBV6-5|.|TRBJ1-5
CASSYSGRNQPQHF
TGTGCCAGCAGTTACTCGGGGCGTAATCAGCCCCAGCATTTT
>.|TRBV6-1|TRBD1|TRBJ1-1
CASSEAKWGTGRAFF
TGTGCCAGCAGTGAAGCGAAATGGGGGACAGGGCGGGCTTTCTTT
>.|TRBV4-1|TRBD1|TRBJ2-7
CASSQALGQGIYEQYF
TGCGCCAGCAGCCAAGCTTTGGGACAGGGGATCTACGAGCAGTACTTC
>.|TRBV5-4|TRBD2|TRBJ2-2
CASSFRVAGEAGELFF
TGTGCCAGCAGCTTTAGGGTAGCGGGGGAGGCCGGGGAGCTGTTTTTT
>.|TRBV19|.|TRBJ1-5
CASSRQDLVPYNQPQHF
TGTGCCAGTAGTAGACAGGACCTGGTACCCTACAATCAGCCCCAGCATTTT
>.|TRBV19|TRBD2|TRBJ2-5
CASSNGGRSGETQYF
TGTGCCAGTAGTAACGGCGGGAGGAGTGGAGAGACCCAGTACTTC
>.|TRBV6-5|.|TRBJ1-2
CASSYSGLDPADGYTF
TGTGCCAGCAGTTACTCTGGACTAGACCCAGCGGATGGCTACACCTTC
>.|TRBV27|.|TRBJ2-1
CASSLVGSGYNEQFF
TGTGCCAGCAGTCTGGTGGGTAGCGGCTACAATGAGCAGTTCTTC
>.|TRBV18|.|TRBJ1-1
CASSPRNTEAFF
TGTGCCAGCTCACCGCGGAACACTGAAGCTTTCTTT
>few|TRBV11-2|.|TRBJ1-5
CASSLGGSNQPQHF
TGTGCCAGCAGCTTAGGGGGCAGCAATCAGCCCCAGCATTTT
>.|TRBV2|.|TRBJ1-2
CASFFSGSYGYTF
TGTGCCAGCTTCTTTTCTGGGAGCTATGGCTACACCTTC
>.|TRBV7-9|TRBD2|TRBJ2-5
CASSREGETQYF
TGTGCCAGCAGCCGGGAGGGGGAGACCCAGTACTTC
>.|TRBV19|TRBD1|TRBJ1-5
CASRVQGGIGNQPQHF
TGTGCCAGTAGGGTGCAGGGGGGAATCGGCAATCAGCCCCAGCATTTT
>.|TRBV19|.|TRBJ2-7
CASSPRARSSYEQYF
TGTGCCAGTAGTCCGCGGGCCAGGAGCTCCTACGAGCAGTACTTC
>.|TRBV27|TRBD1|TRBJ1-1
CASRSTGANTEAFF
TGTGCCAGCAGATCTACAGGGGCGAACACTGAAGCTTTCTTT
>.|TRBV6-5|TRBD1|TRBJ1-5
CASSTGQGSNQPQHF
TGTGCCAGCAGTACCGGACAGGGAAGCAATCAGCCCCAGCATTTT
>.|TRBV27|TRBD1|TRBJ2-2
CASTQTGPTGELFF
TGTGCCAGCACCCAGACAGGGCCCACCGGGGAGCTGTTTTTT
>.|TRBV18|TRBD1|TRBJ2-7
CASSQRQGQLYEQYF
TGTGCCAGCTCACAGAGACAGGGACAGCTCTACGAGCAGTACTTC
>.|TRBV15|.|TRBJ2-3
CATRFVGRTDTQYF
TGTGCCACCAGGTTCGTCGGGAGAACAGATACGCAGTATTTT
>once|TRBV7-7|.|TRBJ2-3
CASSLDRNTDTQYF
TGTGCTAGCAGCTTAGACAGAAACACAGATACGCAGTATTTT
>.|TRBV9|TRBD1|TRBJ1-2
CASKQTGQGNYGYTF
TGTGCCAGCAAACAAACAGGACAGGGGAACTATGGCTACACCTTC
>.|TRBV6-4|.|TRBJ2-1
CASSLEGGQGEQFF
TGTGCCAGCAGCTTAGAGGGGGGGCAGGGTGAGCAGTTCTTC
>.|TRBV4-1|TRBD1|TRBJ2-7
CASSQDRGRDDEQYF
TGCGCCAGCAGCCAAGACAGGGGGAGAGACGACGAGCAGTACTTC